Described below is a single T cell receptor beta chain sequence and its context. Its cognate antigen is unknown. The sample belongs to a study of CD8+ T cells in alopecia areata. Study-level points and caveats: Whereas mice showed it more clearly, TCR sharing across patients was murkier, possibly because of HLA. Especially in alopecia totalis/universalis, lesional scalp showed greater clonality than normal scalp did. Scalp and blood retained many expanded lesional clones during tofacitinib.

Extraction of RNA preceded its reverse transcription into cDNA, which served as the sequencing template. Clones were sequenced by immunoSEQ multiplex PCR, and TCRdb holds only the in-frame ones, with some missing. The table shows about 160,000 clones, with 50% to 70% occurring only once. Treatment in this sample: oral pan-JAK inhibitor, 5-10 mg twice daily. Starting from PBMCs, sorting isolated CD4+ and CD8+ T cells. The CDR3 covers 15 residues. V lost 7 bases, J lost 2 bases, and 12 bases stayed unmatched. Germline V CDR1 and CDR2: SQVTM, ANQGSEA. The genes are TRBV29-1 and TRBJ2-5, with 8 bases aligning to TRBD1. The input for sequencing was CD4+ T cells sorted from blood, taken at week 4, from a patient treated with tofacitinib. This clonotype originated in a human donor with alopecia areata. The CDR3 coding sequence is TGCAGCGCTGCGGGTTCAGGGACAGGACAAGAGACCCAGTACTTC. Encoded protein: CSAAGSGTGQETQYF.